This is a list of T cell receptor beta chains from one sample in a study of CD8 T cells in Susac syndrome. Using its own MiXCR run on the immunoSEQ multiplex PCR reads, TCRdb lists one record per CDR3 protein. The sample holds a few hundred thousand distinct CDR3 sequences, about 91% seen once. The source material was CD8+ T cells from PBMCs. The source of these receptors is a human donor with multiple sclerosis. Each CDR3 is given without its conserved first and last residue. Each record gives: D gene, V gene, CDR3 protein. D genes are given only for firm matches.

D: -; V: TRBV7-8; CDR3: ASSTDRGTDEETQY
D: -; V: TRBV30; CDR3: AWMQGSASTDTQY
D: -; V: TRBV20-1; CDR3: SARDQDSNEKLF
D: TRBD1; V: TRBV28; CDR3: ASSLRPGQENTGELF
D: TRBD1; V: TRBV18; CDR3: ASSQRGTASGANVLT
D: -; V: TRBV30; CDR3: AWGGGYTGELF
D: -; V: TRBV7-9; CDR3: ASSSEQDLQETQY
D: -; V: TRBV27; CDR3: ASSLGQSYEQY
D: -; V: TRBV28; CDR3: ASSVAGQPYEQY
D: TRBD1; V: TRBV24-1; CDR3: ATSDGTGESQPQH
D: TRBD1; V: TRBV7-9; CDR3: ASSQTGTENEKLF
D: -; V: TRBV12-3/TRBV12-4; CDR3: ASSQPGGGETQY
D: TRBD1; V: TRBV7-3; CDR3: ASSLIGTGYNEQF
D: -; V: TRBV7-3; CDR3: ASSLGGPSGYEQY
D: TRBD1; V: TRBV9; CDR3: ASSVTDRGGQPQH
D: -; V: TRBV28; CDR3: ASSFRMNTGELF
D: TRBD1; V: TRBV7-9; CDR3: ASSSTPGTGSREQY
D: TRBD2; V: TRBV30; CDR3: AWSDRAGVNIQY
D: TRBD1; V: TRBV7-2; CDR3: ASGDRGTPEAF
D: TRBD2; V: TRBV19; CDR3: ASKVGGSLDEQF
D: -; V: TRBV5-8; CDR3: ASSLAGISNQPQH
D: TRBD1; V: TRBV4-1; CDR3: ASSQDRADRAGANVLT
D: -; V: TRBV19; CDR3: ASSIIGYNEQF
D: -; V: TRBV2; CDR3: ASSEAAPSGNTIY
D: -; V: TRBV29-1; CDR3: SVEGITYEQY
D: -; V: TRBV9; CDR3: ASSPGAQVYEQY
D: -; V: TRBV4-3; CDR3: ASSQDEGYSNNEQF
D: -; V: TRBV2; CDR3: ASKLTAANEKLF
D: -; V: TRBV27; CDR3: ASSSSGTGIYEQY
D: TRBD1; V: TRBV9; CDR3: ASSVGTVTYEQY
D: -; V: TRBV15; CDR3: ATSELRGGNQPQH
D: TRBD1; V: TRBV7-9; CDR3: ASSPGQGIDEQF
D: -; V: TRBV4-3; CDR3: ASSQDLAGSYNEQF
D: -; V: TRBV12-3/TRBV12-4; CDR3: ASSFLGVGSPLH
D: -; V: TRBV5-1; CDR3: ASSLATGISSQETQY
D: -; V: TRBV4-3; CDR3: ASSQVWNEQF
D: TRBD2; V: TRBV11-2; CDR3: ASSFALAGPQETQY
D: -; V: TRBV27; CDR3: ASSLSGPYEQY
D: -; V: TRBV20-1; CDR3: SAYTGPSYEQY
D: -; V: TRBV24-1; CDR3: ATSDLVRLDEQF
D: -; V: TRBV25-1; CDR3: ASSRAETSTDTQY
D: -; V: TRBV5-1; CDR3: ASSLDSGGELF